This is a list of T cell receptor beta chains from one sample in a study of Ad26.COV2.S vaccination and SARS-CoV-2 variants. Sequencing used immunoSEQ multiplex PCR; TCRdb keeps in-frame clones, though not all of them. The sample lists about 440,000 clones, 90% occurring once. The sample here was peripheral blood, taken in a trial of Ad26.COV2.S vaccine versus placebo. These receptors originate from a person between 18 and 65 years old who received the Ad26.COV2.S COVID-19 vaccine or a placebo. The CDR3 runs from the conserved cysteine through the conserved F or W. The D gene is left open where the match is weak. Rows give clone size only sometimes, using once, few, many, or a class for an expanded clone.

abundance: NA; v_gene: TRBV28; j_gene: TRBJ1-3; d_gene: TRBD1; CDR3aa: CASQQGISGNTIYF; CDR3nt: TGTGCCAGTCAACAGGGGATCTCTGGAAACACCATATATTTT
abundance: NA; v_gene: TRBV2; j_gene: TRBJ2-3; d_gene: NA; CDR3aa: CASSASDTQYF; CDR3nt: TGTGCCAGCAGTGCCTCGGATACGCAGTATTTT
abundance: NA; v_gene: TRBV30; j_gene: TRBJ1-3; d_gene: TRBD1; CDR3aa: CAWRDRSGNTIYF; CDR3nt: TGTGCCTGGAGGGACAGGAGTGGAAACACCATATATTTT
abundance: NA; v_gene: TRBV6-9; j_gene: TRBJ2-7; d_gene: TRBD1; CDR3aa: CASSYRGRWYEQYF; CDR3nt: TGTGCCAGCAGTTACAGGGGGCGCTGGTACGAGCAGTACTTC
abundance: NA; v_gene: TRBV6-4; j_gene: TRBJ1-1; d_gene: NA; CDR3aa: CASSEGRDTEAFF; CDR3nt: TGTGCCAGCAGTGAAGGTAGGGATACTGAAGCTTTCTTT
abundance: NA; v_gene: TRBV7-9; j_gene: TRBJ1-1; d_gene: NA; CDR3aa: CASSLVEGGTEAFF; CDR3nt: TGTGCCAGCAGCTTAGTGGAGGGAGGCACTGAAGCTTTCTTT
abundance: NA; v_gene: TRBV19; j_gene: TRBJ2-2; d_gene: TRBD1; CDR3aa: CASRPGQGVFGELFF; CDR3nt: TGTGCCAGTAGACCGGGACAGGGTGTATTCGGGGAGCTGTTTTTT
abundance: once; v_gene: TRBV6-5; j_gene: TRBJ2-7; d_gene: NA; CDR3aa: CASSRDPVRDEQYF; CDR3nt: TGTGCCAGCAGCCGGGACCCCGTCCGTGACGAGCAGTACTTC
abundance: NA; v_gene: TRBV4-2; j_gene: TRBJ2-7; d_gene: NA; CDR3aa: CASSRQMGTGYEQYF; CDR3nt: TGTGCCAGCAGCCGACAGATGGGCACGGGCTACGAGCAGTACTTC
abundance: NA; v_gene: TRBV18; j_gene: TRBJ1-5; d_gene: TRBD1; CDR3aa: CASSPSGTGRDQPQHF; CDR3nt: TGTGCCAGCTCACCATCCGGGACAGGGAGGGATCAGCCCCAGCATTTT
abundance: NA; v_gene: TRBV29-1; j_gene: TRBJ1-2; d_gene: NA; CDR3aa: CSVEDLGGANYGYTF; CDR3nt: TGCAGCGTTGAAGATCTGGGGGGAGCTAACTATGGCTACACCTTC
abundance: NA; v_gene: TRBV5-5; j_gene: TRBJ1-1; d_gene: NA; CDR3aa: CASAPEGRSAAFF; CDR3nt: TGTGCCAGCGCCCCCGAAGGTCGGTCGGCGGCTTTCTTT
abundance: once; v_gene: TRBV7-6; j_gene: TRBJ2-7; d_gene: NA; CDR3aa: CASSLGVRGDEQYF; CDR3nt: TGTGCCAGCAGCCTAGGGGTGAGGGGGGACGAGCAGTACTTC